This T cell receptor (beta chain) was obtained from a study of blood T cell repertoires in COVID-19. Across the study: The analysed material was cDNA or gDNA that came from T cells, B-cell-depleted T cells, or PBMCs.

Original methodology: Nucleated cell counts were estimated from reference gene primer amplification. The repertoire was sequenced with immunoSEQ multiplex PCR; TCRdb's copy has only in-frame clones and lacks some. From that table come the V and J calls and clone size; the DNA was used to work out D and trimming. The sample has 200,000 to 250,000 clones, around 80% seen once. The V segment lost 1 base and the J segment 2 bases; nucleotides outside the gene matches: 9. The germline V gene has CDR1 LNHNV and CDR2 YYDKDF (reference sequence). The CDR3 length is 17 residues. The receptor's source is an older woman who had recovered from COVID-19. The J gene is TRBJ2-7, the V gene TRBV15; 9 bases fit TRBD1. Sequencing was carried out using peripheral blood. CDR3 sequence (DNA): TGTGCCACCAGCAGAGGCTACGGACAGGGGACAACCTACGAGCAGTACTTC. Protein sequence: CATSRGYGQGTTYEQYF.